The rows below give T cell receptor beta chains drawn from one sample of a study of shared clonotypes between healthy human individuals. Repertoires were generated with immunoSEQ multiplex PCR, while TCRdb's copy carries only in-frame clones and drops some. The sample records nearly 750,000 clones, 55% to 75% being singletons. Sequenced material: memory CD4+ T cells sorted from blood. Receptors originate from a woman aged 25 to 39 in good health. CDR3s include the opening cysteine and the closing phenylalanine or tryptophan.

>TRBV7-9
CATPGRELGNEQFF
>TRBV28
CASSFGGTSNYGYTF
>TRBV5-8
CASSLGTGIGQPQHF
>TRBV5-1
CASSLFSGTISEQFF
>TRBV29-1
CSVEEYGGGPPDTQYF
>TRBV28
CASGAPGGGYTF
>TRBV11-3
CASSLGLAGGNEQFF
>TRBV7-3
CASSPDAIQGTYEQYF
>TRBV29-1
CSVAEGPNEKLFF
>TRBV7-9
CASSLALKETQYF